The T cell receptor (beta chain) under discussion was sequenced for a study of blood T cell repertoires in COVID-19. Overall study: Collection of acute and convalescent COVID-19 samples took place in the United States, Italy and Spain. The cDNA or gDNA used as material had been derived from T cells, B-cell-depleted T cells, or PBMCs.

Per the original data handling: Amplification with reference gene primers provided the estimates of nucleated cell counts. Sequencing used immunoSEQ multiplex PCR; TCRdb keeps in-frame clones, though not all of them. For V, J and clone size, that table is used; D and trimming come from the DNA. This sample has 300,000 to 450,000 clones, with roughly 86% found just once. V was clipped by 0 bases and J by 1 base, with 9 bases between them. This CDR3 has 15 amino acids. Germline V lookup: CDR1 KGHSH, CDR2 LQKENI. This clonotype was obtained from a woman in her sixties with COVID-19, enrolled during active disease. The sample taken for sequencing was peripheral blood. This rearrangement joins TRBV18 to TRBJ1-1; tentative D call: TRBD1 (5 bases). CDR3 loop: CASSPPRGWNTEAFF. DNA of the CDR3: TGTGCCAGCTCACCACCAAGGGGATGGAACACTGAAGCTTTCTTT.